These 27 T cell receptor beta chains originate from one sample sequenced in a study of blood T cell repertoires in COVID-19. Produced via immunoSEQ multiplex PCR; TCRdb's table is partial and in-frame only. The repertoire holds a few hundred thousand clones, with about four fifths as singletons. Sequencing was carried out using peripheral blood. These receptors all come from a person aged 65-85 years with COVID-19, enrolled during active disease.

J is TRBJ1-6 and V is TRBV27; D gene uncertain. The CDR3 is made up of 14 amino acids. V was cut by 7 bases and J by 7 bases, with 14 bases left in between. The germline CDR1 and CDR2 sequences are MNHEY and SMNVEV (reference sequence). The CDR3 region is CASKGTLENSPLHF. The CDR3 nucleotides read TGTGCCAGCAAAGGAACGCTGGAGAATTCACCCCTCCACTTT.

CDR3 sequence reads: CALGAAANTGELFF. The CDR3 DNA sequence: TGTGCCCTGGGAGCGGCTGCGAACACCGGGGAGCTGTTTTTT. The chain couples TRBV28 to TRBJ2-2; D possibly corresponds to TRBD2 (5 bases). Trimming stripped 11 bases from V and 0 bases from J, with 13 bases between. The CDR3 runs to 14 residues. Germline assignment: CDR1 MDHEN and CDR2 SYDVKM.

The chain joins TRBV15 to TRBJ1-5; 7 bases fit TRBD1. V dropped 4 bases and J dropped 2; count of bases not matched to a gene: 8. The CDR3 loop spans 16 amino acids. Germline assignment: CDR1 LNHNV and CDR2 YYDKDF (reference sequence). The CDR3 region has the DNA TGTGCCACCAGCACTACACAGGGGTTGGGCAATCAGCCCCAGCATTTT. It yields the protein CATSTTQGLGNQPQHF.

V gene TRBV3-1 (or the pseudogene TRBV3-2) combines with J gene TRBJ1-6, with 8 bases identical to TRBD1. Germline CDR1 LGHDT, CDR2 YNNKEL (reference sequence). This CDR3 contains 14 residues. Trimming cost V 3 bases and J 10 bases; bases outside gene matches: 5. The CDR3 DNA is TGTGCCAGCAGCCAGAAGACAGGGGCCTCACCCCTCCACTTT. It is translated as CASSQKTGASPLHF.

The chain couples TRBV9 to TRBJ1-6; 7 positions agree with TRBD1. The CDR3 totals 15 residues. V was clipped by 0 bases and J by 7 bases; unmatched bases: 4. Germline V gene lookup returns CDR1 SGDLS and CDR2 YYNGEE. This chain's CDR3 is CASSVGGTANSPLHF. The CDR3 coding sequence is TGTGCCAGCAGCGTAGGAGGGACAGCCAATTCACCCCTCCACTTT.

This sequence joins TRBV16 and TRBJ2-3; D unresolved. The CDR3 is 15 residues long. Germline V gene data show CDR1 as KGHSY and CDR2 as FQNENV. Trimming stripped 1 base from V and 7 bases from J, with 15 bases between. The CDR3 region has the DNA TGTGCCAGCAGCCAATTAACGAGCGTTCAACATACGCAGTATTTT. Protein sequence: CASSQLTSVQHTQYF.

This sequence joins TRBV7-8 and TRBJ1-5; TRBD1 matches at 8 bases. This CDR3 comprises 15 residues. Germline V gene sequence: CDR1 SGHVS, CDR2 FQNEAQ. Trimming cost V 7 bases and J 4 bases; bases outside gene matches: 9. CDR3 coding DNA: TGTGCCAGCACCAAGGACAGGGTGGGAAATCAGCCCCAGCATTTT. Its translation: CASTKDRVGNQPQHF.

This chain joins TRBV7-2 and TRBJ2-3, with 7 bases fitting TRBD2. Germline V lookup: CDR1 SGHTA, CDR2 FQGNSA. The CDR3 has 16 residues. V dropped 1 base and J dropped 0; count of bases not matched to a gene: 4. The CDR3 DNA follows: TGTGCCAGCAGCTTAGGTAGCGGGCATAGCACAGATACGCAGTATTTT. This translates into CASSLGSGHSTDTQYF.

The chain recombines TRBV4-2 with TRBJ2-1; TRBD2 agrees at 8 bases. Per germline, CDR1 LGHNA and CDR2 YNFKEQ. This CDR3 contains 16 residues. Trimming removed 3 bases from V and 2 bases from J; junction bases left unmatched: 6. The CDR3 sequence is CASSHLLAETYNEQFF. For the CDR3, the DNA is TGTGCCAGCAGCCACCTACTAGCGGAGACCTACAATGAGCAGTTCTTC.

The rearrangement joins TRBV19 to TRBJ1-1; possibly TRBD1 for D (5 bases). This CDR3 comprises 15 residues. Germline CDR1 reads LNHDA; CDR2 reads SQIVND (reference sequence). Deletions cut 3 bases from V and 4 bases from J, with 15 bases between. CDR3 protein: CASSIDRGGTTEAFF. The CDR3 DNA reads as TGTGCCAGTAGTATTGACCGGGGGGGTACCACTGAAGCTTTCTTT.

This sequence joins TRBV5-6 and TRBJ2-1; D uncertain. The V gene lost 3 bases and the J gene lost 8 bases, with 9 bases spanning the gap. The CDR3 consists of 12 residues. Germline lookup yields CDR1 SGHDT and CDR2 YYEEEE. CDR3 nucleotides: TGTGCCAGCAGCTCCTCAGGATATGAGCAGTTCTTC. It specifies CASSSSGYEQFF.

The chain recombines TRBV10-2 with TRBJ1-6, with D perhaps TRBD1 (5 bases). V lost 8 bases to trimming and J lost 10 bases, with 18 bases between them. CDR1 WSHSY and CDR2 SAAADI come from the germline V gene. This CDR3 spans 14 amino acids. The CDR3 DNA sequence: TGCGCCAGCCAGGGAGGCGTCGGCAGCTCACCCCTCCACTTT. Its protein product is CASQGGVGSSPLHF.

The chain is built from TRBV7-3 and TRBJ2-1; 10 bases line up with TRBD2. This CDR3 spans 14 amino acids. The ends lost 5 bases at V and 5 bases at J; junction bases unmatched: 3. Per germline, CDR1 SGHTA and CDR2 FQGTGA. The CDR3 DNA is TGTGCCAGCAGCCTAGCGGGGGTAAACAATGAGCAGTTCTTC. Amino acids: CASSLAGVNNEQFF. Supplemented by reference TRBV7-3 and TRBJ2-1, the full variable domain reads GAGVSQTPSNKVTEKGKYVELRCDPISGHTALYWYRQSLGQGPEFLIYFQGTGAADDSGLPNDRFFAVRPEGSVSTLKIQRTERGDSAVYLCASSLAGVNNEQFFGPGTRLTVL.

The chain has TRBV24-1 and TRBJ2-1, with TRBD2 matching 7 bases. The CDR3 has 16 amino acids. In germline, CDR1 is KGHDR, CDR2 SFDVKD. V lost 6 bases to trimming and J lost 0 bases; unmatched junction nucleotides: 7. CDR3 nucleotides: TGTGCCACCAGTTTAACTAGCGTCGACTCCTACAATGAGCAGTTCTTC. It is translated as CATSLTSVDSYNEQFF.

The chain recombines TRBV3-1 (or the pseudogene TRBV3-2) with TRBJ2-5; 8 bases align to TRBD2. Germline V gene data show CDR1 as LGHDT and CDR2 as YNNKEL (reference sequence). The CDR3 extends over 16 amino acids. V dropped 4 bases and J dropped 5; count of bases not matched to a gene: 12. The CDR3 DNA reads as TGTGCCAGCAGCCCACCCTTTAAGGGCGGGAGGGAGACCCAGTACTTC. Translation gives CASSPPFKGGRETQYF.

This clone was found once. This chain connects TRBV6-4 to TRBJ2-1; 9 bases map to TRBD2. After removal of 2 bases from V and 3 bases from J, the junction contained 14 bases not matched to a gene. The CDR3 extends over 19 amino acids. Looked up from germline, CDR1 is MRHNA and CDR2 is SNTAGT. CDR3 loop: CASSDRGNSGSLNYNEQFF. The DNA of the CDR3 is TGTGCCAGCAGTGACCGGGGAAATAGCGGGAGTTTAAACTACAATGAGCAGTTCTTC.

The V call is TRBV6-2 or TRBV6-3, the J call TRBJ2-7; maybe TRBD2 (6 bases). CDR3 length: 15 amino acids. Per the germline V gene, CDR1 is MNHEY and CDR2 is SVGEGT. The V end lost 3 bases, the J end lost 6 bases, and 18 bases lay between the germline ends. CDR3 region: CASSYPIWGETEQYF. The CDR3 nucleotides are TGTGCCAGCAGTTATCCCATCTGGGGGGAGACCGAGCAGTACTTC.

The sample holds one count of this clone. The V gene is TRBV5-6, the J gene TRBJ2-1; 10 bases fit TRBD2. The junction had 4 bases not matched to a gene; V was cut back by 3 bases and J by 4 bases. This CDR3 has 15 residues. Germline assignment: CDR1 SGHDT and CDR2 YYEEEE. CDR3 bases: TGTGCCAGCAGCTCAGGACTAGCGGAGTACAATGAGCAGTTCTTC. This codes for CASSSGLAEYNEQFF. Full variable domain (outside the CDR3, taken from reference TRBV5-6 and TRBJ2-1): DAGVTQSPTHLIKTRGQQVTLRCSPKSGHDTVSWYQQALGQGPQFIFQYYEEEERQRGNFPDRFSGHQFPNYSSELNVNALLLGDSALYLCASSSGLAEYNEQFFGPGTRLTVL.

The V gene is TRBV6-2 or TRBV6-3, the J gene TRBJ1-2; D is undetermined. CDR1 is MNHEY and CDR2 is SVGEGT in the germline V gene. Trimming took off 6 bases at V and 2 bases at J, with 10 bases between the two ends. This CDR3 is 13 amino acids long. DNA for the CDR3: TGTGCCAGCAGCCACAGAATCAACTATGGCTACACCTTC. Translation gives CASSHRINYGYTF.

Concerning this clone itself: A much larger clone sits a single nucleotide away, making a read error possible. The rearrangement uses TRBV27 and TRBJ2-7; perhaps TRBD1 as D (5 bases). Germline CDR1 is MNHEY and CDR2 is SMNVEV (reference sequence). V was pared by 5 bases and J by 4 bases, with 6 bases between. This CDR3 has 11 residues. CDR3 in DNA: TGTGCCAGCAGTAAGGGGTACGAGCAGTACTTC. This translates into CASSKGYEQYF.

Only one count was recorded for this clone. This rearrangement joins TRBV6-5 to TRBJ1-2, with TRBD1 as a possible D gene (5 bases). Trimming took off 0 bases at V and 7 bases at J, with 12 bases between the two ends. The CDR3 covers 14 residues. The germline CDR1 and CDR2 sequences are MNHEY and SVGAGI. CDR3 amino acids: CASSYSGDGSGYTF. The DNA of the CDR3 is TGTGCCAGCAGTTACTCGGGGGACGGGAGTGGCTACACCTTC.

The CDR3 spells CASSLAYSYEQYF. The CDR3 nucleotides are TGTGCCAGCAGCTTGGCCTATTCCTACGAGCAGTACTTC. V is TRBV5-6 and J is TRBJ2-7; D gene uncertain. The germline V gene encodes CDR1 SGHDT and CDR2 YYEEEE. The CDR3 covers 13 residues. V gave up 0 bases and J gave up 1 base, with 5 bases separating them.

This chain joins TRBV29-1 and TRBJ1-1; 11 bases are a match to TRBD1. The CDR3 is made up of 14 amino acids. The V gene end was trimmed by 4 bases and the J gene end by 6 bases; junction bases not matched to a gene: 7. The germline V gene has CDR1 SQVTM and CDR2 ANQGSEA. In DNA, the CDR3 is TGCAGCGTTGTTGGTGGACAGGGGGCCTCTGAAGCTTTCTTT. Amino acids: CSVVGGQGASEAFF.

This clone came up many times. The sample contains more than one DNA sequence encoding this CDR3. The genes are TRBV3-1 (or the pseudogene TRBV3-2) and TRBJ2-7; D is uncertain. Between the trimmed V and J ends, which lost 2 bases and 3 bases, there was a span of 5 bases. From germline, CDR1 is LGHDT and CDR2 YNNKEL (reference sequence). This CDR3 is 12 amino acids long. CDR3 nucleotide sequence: TGTGCCAGCAGCCAAAATATCTACGAGCAGTACTTC. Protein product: CASSQNIYEQYF.

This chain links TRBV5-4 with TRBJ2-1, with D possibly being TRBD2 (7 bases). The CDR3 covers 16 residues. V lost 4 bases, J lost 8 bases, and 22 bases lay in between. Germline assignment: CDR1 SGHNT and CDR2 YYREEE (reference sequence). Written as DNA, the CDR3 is TGTGCCAGCAGCCCCGCCGAGGGGGAGGGCTTCTATGAGCAGTTCTTC. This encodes CASSPAEGEGFYEQFF.

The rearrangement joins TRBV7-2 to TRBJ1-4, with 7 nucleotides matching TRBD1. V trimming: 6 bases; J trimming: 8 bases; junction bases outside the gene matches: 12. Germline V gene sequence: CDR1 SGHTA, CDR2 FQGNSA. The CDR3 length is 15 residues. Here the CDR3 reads CASSPTDRVGEKLFF. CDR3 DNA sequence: TGTGCCAGCAGTCCTACAGACAGGGTAGGAGAAAAACTGTTTTTT. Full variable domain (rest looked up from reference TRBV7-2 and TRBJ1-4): GAGVSQSPSNKVTEKGKDVELRCDPISGHTALYWYRQSLGQGLEFLIYFQGNSAPDKSGLPSDRFSAERTGGSVSTLTIQRTQQEDSAVYLCASSPTDRVGEKLFFGSGTQLSVL.

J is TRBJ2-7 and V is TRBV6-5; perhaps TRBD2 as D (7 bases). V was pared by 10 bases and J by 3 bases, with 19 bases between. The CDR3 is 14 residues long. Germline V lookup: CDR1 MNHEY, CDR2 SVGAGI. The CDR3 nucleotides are TGTGCCACCCATCGGGGGGCAGGGAGCTACGAGCAGTACTTC. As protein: CATHRGAGSYEQYF.